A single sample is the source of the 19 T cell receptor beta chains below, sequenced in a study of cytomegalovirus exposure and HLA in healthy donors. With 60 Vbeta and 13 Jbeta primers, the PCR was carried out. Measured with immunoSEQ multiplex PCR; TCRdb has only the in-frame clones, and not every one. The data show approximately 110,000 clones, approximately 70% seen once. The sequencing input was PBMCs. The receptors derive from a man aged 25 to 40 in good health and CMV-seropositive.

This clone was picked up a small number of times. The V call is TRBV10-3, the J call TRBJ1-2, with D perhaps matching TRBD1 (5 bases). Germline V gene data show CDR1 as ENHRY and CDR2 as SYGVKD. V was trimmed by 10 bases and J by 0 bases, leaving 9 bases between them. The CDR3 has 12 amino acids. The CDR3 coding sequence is TGTGCCAACAGAGGGGCTAACTATGGCTACACCTTC. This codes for CANRGANYGYTF.

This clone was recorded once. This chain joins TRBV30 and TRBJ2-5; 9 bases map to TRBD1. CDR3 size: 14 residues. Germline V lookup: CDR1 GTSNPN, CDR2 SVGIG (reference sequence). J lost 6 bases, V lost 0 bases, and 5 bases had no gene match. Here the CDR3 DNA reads TGTGCCTGGAGTGTACTGACAGGGGGAAAGACCCAGTACTTC. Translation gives CAWSVLTGGKTQYF.

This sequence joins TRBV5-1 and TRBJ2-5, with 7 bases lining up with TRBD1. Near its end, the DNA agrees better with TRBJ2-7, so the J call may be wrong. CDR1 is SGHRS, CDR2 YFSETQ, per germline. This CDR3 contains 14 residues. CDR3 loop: CASQSDGTVYEQYF. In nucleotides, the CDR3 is TGCGCCAGCCAATCCGACGGGACAGTCTACGAGCAGTACTTC.

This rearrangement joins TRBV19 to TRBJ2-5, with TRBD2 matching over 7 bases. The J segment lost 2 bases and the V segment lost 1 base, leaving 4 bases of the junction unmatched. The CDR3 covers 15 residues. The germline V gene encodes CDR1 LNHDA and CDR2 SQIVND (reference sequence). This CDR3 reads CASSIGVSGQETQYF. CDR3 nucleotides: TGTGCCAGTAGTATAGGAGTTAGCGGGCAAGAGACCCAGTACTTC. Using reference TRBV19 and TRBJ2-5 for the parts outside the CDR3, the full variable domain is DGGITQSPKYLFRKEGQNVTLSCEQNLNHDAMYWYRQDPGQGLRLIYYSQIVNDFQKGDIAEGYSVSREKKESFPLTVTSAQKNPTAFYLCASSIGVSGQETQYFGPGTRLLVL.

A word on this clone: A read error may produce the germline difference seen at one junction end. The CDR3 DNA is TGTGCTAGCAGCTTGACTAGCGGGGGACCGATAGGAGAGACCCAGTACTTC. Amino acid sequence: CASSLTSGGPIGETQYF. The rearrangement uses TRBV7-7 and TRBJ2-5; 12 bases match TRBD2. This CDR3 has 17 amino acids. Germline values: CDR1 SSHAT, CDR2 FNYEAQ (reference sequence).

The CDR3 here is CASSPPGQQDYGYTF. CDR3 nucleotides: TGTGCCAGCAGCCCCCCGGGACAGCAAGACTATGGCTACACCTTC. The rearrangement joins TRBV7-9 to TRBJ1-2, with 7 bases that match TRBD1. The CDR3 runs 15 residues. CDR1 and CDR2 (germline): SEHNR, FQNEAQ (reference sequence). V shed 5 bases, J shed 3 bases, and the junction held 9 bases outside the gene matches.

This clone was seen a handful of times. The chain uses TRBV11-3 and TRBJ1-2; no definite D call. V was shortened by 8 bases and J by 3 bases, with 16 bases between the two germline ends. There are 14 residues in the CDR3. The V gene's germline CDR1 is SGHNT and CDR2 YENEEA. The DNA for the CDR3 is TGTGCCAGCGGATGGTCCGAGGGCTACTATGGCTACACCTTC. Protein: CASGWSEGYYGYTF. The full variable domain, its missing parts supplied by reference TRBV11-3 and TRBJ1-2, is EAGVVQSPRYKIIEKKQPVAFWCNPISGHNTLYWYLQNLGQGPELLIRYENEEAVDDSQLPKDRFSAERLKGVDSTLKIQPAELGDSAVYLCASGWSEGYYGYTFGSGTRLTVV.

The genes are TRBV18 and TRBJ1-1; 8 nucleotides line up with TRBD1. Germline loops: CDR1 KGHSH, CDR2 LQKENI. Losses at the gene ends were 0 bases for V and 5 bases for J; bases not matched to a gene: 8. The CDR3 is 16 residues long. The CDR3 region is CASSPPNRGKRTEAFF. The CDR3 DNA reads TGTGCCAGCTCACCACCGAACAGGGGGAAGAGAACTGAAGCTTTCTTT.

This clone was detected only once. The CDR3 sequence is CAWSTTIGTEQYF. The CDR3 DNA sequence: TGTGCCTGGTCGACGACCATCGGGACAGAGCAGTACTTC. The rearrangement uses TRBV30 and TRBJ2-7; possible D gene TRBD1, 6 bases. Trimming took off 5 bases at V and 7 bases at J, with 18 bases between the two ends. Germline values: CDR1 GTSNPN, CDR2 SVGIG (reference sequence). The length of the CDR3 is 13 residues.

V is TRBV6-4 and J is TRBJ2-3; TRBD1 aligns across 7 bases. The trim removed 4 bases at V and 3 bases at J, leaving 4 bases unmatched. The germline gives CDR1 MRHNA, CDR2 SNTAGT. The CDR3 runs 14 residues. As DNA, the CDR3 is TGTGCCAGCAGTGCTTTACAGGGGACAGATACGCAGTATTTT. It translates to CASSALQGTDTQYF.

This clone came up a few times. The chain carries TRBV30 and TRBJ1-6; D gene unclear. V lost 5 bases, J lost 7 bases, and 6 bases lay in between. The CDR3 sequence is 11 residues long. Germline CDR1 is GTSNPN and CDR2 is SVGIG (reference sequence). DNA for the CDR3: TGTGCCTGGGCCAGGAATTCACCCCTCCACTTT. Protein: CAWARNSPLHF.

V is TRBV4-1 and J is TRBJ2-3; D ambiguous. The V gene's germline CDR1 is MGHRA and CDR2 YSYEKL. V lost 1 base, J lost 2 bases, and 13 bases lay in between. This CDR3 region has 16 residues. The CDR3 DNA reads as TGCGCCAGCAGCCAAGTGGTGCGAACCTACACAGATACGCAGTATTTT. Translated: CASSQVVRTYTDTQYF.

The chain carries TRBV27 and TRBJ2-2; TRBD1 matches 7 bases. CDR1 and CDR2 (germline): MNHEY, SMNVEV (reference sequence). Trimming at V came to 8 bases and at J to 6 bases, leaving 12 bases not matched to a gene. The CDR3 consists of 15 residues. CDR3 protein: CASPITGERPGELFF. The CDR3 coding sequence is TGTGCCAGCCCCATCACAGGGGAGAGGCCCGGGGAGCTGTTTTTT.

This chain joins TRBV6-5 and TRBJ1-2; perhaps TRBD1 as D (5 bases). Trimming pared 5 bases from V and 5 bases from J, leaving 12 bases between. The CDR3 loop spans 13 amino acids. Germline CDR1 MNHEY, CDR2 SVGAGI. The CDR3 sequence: CASSRGAGYGYTF. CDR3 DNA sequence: TGTGCCAGCAGTAGGGGCGCGGGGTATGGCTACACCTTC.

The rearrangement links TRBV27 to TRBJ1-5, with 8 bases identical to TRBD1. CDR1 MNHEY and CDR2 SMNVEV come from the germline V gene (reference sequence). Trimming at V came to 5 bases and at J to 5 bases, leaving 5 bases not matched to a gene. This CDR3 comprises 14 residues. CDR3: CASSPDRGYQPQHF. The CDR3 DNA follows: TGTGCCAGCAGTCCTGACAGGGGCTATCAGCCCCAGCATTTT.

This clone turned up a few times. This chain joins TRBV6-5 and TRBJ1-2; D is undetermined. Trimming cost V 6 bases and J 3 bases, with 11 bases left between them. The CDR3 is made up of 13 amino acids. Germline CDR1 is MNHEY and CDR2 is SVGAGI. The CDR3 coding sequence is TGTGCCAGCAGACCCCCGGCGGACTATGGCTACACCTTC. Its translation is CASRPPADYGYTF.

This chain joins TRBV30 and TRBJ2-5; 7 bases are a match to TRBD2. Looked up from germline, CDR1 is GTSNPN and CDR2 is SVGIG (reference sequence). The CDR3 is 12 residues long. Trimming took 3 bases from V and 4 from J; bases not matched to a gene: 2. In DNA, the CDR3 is TGTGCCTGGAGACCGGGAGGAGAGACCCAGTACTTC. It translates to CAWRPGGETQYF.

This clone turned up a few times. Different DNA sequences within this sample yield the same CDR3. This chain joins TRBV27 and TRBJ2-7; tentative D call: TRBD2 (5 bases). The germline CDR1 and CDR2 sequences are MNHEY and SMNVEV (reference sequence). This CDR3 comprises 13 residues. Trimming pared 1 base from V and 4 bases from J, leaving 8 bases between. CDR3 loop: CASSLYRGYEQYF. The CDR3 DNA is TGTGCCAGCAGTTTATATCGGGGTTACGAGCAGTACTTC.

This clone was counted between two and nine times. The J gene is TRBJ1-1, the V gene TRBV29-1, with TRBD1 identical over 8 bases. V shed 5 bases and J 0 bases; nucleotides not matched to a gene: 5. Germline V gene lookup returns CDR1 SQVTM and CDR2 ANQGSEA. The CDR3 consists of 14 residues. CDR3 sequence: CSVRTGFLNTEAFF. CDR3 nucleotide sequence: TGCAGCGTTCGGACAGGGTTCCTGAACACTGAAGCTTTCTTT.